This TCR beta chain originates from a study of blood T cell repertoires in COVID-19. Germline V gene sequence: CDR1 DFQATT, CDR2 SNEGSKA (reference sequence). This CDR3 contains 19 residues. V lost 6 bases to trimming and J lost 1 base; unmatched junction nucleotides: 21. Produced via immunoSEQ multiplex PCR; TCRdb's table is partial and in-frame only. In the table there are about 70,000 clones, about four fifths of which are singletons. This clonotype was sampled from a woman aged 70 to 79 with acute or convalescent COVID-19. The sequenced sample was peripheral blood. This chain joins TRBV20-1 and TRBJ2-7, with 10 nucleotides matching TRBD2. CDR3 in DNA: TGCAGTGCCAGTAGGGAGTGGGATATAGCGGGAGGATGGTCCTACGAGCAGTACTTC. Encoded protein: CSASREWDIAGGWSYEQYF.